Shown below are 18 T cell receptor beta chains from a single sample sequenced in a study of Ad26.COV2.S vaccination and SARS-CoV-2 variants. TCRdb's table, derived via immunoSEQ multiplex PCR, lists solely in-frame clones and lacks some. Found here are 200,000 to 300,000 clones, over 75% of them singletons; the top ten hold about 10%. This sample's treatment: around 19 received Ad26.COV2.S at low or high dose, single or two shots; roughly five received placebo; per-sample allocation not given. Sampling took place 63 days after the first vaccine or placebo injection. The material sequenced was peripheral blood, taken in a trial of Ad26.COV2.S vaccine versus placebo. The receptor source for this set is a person aged 18-60 years who received the Ad26.COV2.S COVID-19 vaccine or a placebo.

The chain links TRBV7-8 to TRBJ1-1; a weak D match, TRBD1 (5 bases). The CDR3 length is 16 residues. V lost 7 bases and J 0 bases, leaving 18 bases between the germline ends. In germline, CDR1 is SGHVS, CDR2 FQNEAQ. The CDR3 protein is CASIPRRGRLNTEAFF. The CDR3 coding sequence is TGTGCCAGCATCCCCCGACGGGGACGGTTGAACACTGAAGCTTTCTTT.

The chain combines TRBV15 with TRBJ1-1; TRBD1 matches at 7 bases. CDR1 is LNHNV and CDR2 is YYDKDF in the germline V gene (reference sequence). CDR3 size: 13 residues. V lost 5 bases, J lost 0 bases, and 0 bases stayed unmatched. CDR3 protein: CATSGTVNTEAFF. For the CDR3, the DNA is TGTGCCACCAGCGGGACAGTGAACACTGAAGCTTTCTTT.

The V gene is TRBV7-2, the J gene TRBJ1-2, with TRBD1 matching 7 bases. The J segment lost 4 bases and the V segment lost 5 bases, leaving 10 bases of the junction unmatched. The length of the CDR3 is 15 residues. The germline CDR1 and CDR2 sequences are SGHTA and FQGNSA. This CDR3 is CASSLVRGPSYGYTF. The CDR3 region has the DNA TGTGCCAGCAGCCTCGTTAGGGGGCCGAGCTATGGCTACACCTTC.

The gene calls are TRBV18 and TRBJ1-1; 11 bases are a match to TRBD1. V dropped 3 bases and J dropped 4; count of bases not matched to a gene: 16. Germline lookup yields CDR1 KGHSH and CDR2 LQKENI. The CDR3 has 19 amino acids. The CDR3: CASSPGSGQGAPGGTEAFF. The CDR3 DNA sequence: TGTGCCAGCTCACCTGGATCCGGACAGGGGGCTCCAGGGGGCACTGAAGCTTTCTTT.

This chain joins TRBV29-1 and TRBJ2-3; D may correspond to TRBD1 or TRBD2 (7 bases each). Trimming removed 7 bases at V and 4 bases at J, with 24 bases between. The CDR3 totals 16 residues. In germline, CDR1 is SQVTM, CDR2 ANQGSEA. The CDR3 coding sequence is TGCAGCGCAGGGGGTTTTCGGGAGGAGAGCTCAGATACGCAGTATTTT. It specifies CSAGGFREESSDTQYF.

The J gene is TRBJ2-5, the V gene TRBV19; 10 bases align to TRBD2. The CDR3 consists of 14 residues. Germline V CDR1 and CDR2: LNHDA, SQIVND (reference sequence). Germline trimming cut 6 bases from V and 13 bases from J; bases unmatched to any gene: 14. The CDR3 loop is CASSAASGGDRLYF. CDR3 in DNA: TGTGCCAGTAGCGCAGCTAGCGGGGGTGACAGATTGTACTTC.

The V call is TRBV12-3 or TRBV12-4, the J call TRBJ1-5; the match to TRBD1 covers 8 bases. Germline trimming cut 8 bases from V and 7 bases from J; bases unmatched to any gene: 7. This CDR3 region has 13 residues. The CDR3 loop is CASRQGAGQPQHF. The CDR3 DNA is TGTGCCAGCCGGCAGGGGGCAGGGCAGCCCCAGCATTTT.

The chain recombines TRBV28 with TRBJ2-7; perhaps TRBD1 as D (5 bases). The CDR3 covers 16 residues. Germline V gene lookup returns CDR1 MDHEN and CDR2 SYDVKM. Trimming removed 6 bases from V and 0 bases from J, with 18 bases in between. The CDR3 protein is CASRPPFQGRSYEQYF. The CDR3 DNA sequence: TGTGCCAGCAGGCCCCCGTTCCAGGGCCGCTCCTACGAGCAGTACTTC.

This clone came up once. V and J are TRBV6-1 and TRBJ1-1; the D is unclear. Per germline, CDR1 MNHNS and CDR2 SASEGT. The V gene lost 1 base and the J gene lost 11 bases, with 5 bases spanning the gap. This CDR3 contains 10 residues. The DNA for the CDR3 is TGTGCCAGCAGTGAAGGGGCCGCTTTCTTT. Translated, it gives CASSEGAAFF.

This sequence joins TRBV29-1 and TRBJ2-1; TRBD2 might be the D (5 bases). The CDR3 is made up of 15 amino acids. Germline CDR1 reads SQVTM; CDR2 reads ANQGSEA. With 2 bases removed from V and 3 bases from J, the gap between germline ends came to 14 bases. CDR3 in DNA: TGCAGCGTTGAACCCGCTGGACTTATCTACAATGAGCAGTTCTTC. Translated: CSVEPAGLIYNEQFF.

J is TRBJ2-1 and V is TRBV7-9; D call uncertain. Germline V gene data show CDR1 as SEHNR and CDR2 as FQNEAQ (reference sequence). V lost 0 bases, J lost 0 bases, and 18 bases lay in between. The CDR3 is 19 residues long. The CDR3 nucleotides are TGTGCCAGCAGCTTAGCGGTCCCACGGCGCCTAAGCTCCTACAATGAGCAGTTCTTC. Its translation is CASSLAVPRRLSSYNEQFF. Variable domain in full (rest from reference TRBV7-9 and TRBJ2-1): DTGVSQNPRHKITKRGQNVTFRCDPISEHNRLYWYRQTLGQGPEFLTYFQNEAQLEKSRLLSDRFSAERPKGSFSTLEIQRTEQGDSAMYLCASSLAVPRRLSSYNEQFFGPGTRLTVL.

This clone showed up just a few times. The rearrangement links TRBV6-2 or TRBV6-3 to TRBJ1-5, with 7 bases identical to TRBD1. Trimming at V came to 5 bases and at J to 0 bases, leaving 7 bases not matched to a gene. CDR1 and CDR2 from the germline V gene are MNHEY and SVGEGT. The length of the CDR3 is 16 residues. Here the CDR3 reads CASSLDRTYSNQPQHF. DNA for the CDR3: TGTGCCAGCAGTCTGGACAGGACTTATAGCAATCAGCCCCAGCATTTT.

This clone was recorded once. This chain connects TRBV4-3 to TRBJ1-4; 12 bases map to TRBD1. Per the germline V gene, CDR1 is LGHNA and CDR2 is YSLEER. This CDR3 comprises 19 residues. V lost 2 bases to trimming and J lost 4 bases; unmatched junction nucleotides: 11. The CDR3 protein is CASSQFTGTGGAGNEKLFF. The CDR3 nucleotides are TGCGCCAGCAGCCAATTCACCGGGACAGGGGGCGCGGGTAATGAAAAACTGTTTTTT.

This clone was detected many times. V usage is TRBV15 and J usage is TRBJ2-3; D is possibly TRBD1 or TRBD2 (6 bases each). Per the germline V gene, CDR1 is LNHNV and CDR2 is YYDKDF (reference sequence). The CDR3 totals 16 residues. The V and J ends lost 3 bases and 6 bases respectively, with 19 bases between them. The CDR3 loop is CATSSYSGDWGDTQYF. DNA for the CDR3: TGTGCCACCAGCAGCTATTCAGGGGACTGGGGGGATACGCAGTATTTT.

The rearrangement joins TRBV15 to TRBJ1-2; TRBD1 matches at 8 bases. V lost 0 bases and J lost 12; bases outside the gene matches: 3. The CDR3 totals 12 residues. Germline assignment: CDR1 LNHNV and CDR2 YYDKDF (reference sequence). In DNA, the CDR3 is TGTGCCACCAGCAGAGAGCAGGGGGCCCACACCTTC. It yields the protein CATSREQGAHTF. The full variable domain, in which reference TRBV15 and TRBJ1-2 provide the parts outside the CDR3, is DAMVIQNPRYQVTQFGKPVTLSCSQTLNHNVMYWYQQKSSQAPKLLFHYYDKDFNNEADTPDNFQSRRPNTSFCFLDIRSPGLGDTAMYLCATSREQGAHTFGSGTRLTVV.

The chain has TRBV14 and TRBJ2-7; D perhaps matches TRBD1 (5 bases). There are 13 residues in the CDR3. Germline CDR1 and CDR2: SGHDN and FVKESK. Trimming removed 3 bases from V and 4 bases from J, with 10 bases in between. This CDR3 is CASSQGPRYEQYF. CDR3 nucleotides: TGTGCCAGCAGCCAGGGGCCGCGGTACGAGCAGTACTTC.

The chain's CDR3 is CASSGGTGENTEAFF. CDR3 bases: TGCGCCAGCAGCGGGGGGACAGGGGAGAACACTGAAGCTTTCTTT. V is TRBV5-1 and J is TRBJ1-1, with TRBD1 identical over 10 bases. This CDR3 has 15 amino acids. V shed 4 bases and J 1 base; nucleotides not matched to a gene: 4. Germline CDR1 and CDR2: SGHRS and YFSETQ.

V usage is TRBV6-5 and J usage is TRBJ1-5; 9 bases are a match to TRBD1. V gave up 6 bases and J gave up 6 bases; unmatched junction bases: 6. The length of the CDR3 is 14 residues. Germline V gene data show CDR1 as MNHEY and CDR2 as SVGAGI. CDR3 residues: CASSRQGDGQPQHF. Written as DNA, the CDR3 is TGTGCCAGCAGCCGACAGGGGGATGGTCAGCCCCAGCATTTT.